These T cell receptor beta chains were read from a single sample in a study of shared clonotypes between healthy human individuals. Method: immunoSEQ multiplex PCR; TCRdb's copy keeps in-frame clones and lacks some. The sample shows about 2 million clones, about 95% of them seen only once. The specimen was naive CD8+ T cells sorted from blood. These receptors originate from a man aged 18 to 29 in good health. Both conserved end residues are part of each CDR3. Each record gives: V gene, D gene, clone size, J gene, CDR3 protein, CDR3 DNA. A D gene is named only where the DNA matches it firmly. Some rows have no size entry. The others give once, few or many, or a class for an expanded clone.

TRBV25-1	.	.	TRBJ1-4	CASSLDGLNEKLFF	TGTGCCAGCAGCCTGGACGGATTAAATGAAAAACTGTTTTTT
TRBV5-6	.	.	TRBJ1-2	CASSSDSNYGYTF	TGTGCCAGCAGCTCGGACAGCAACTATGGCTACACCTTC
TRBV28	TRBD1	.	TRBJ1-5	CASSMEGQVSNQPQHF	TGTGCCAGCAGTATGGAGGGACAGGTTAGCAATCAGCCCCAGCATTTT
TRBV10-3	.	.	TRBJ1-6	CAISESPQGNSPLHF	TGTGCCATCAGTGAGTCGCCACAGGGAAATTCACCCCTCCACTTT
TRBV28	.	.	TRBJ1-4	CASRFTIATNEKLFF	TGTGCCAGCAGGTTTACTATTGCAACTAATGAAAAACTGTTTTTT
TRBV25-1	.	once	TRBJ1-5	CASSELGGSNQPQHF	TGTGCCAGCAGTGAATTGGGGGGTAGCAATCAGCCCCAGCATTTT
TRBV9	TRBD2	.	TRBJ2-3	CASSQTGGASTDTQYF	TGTGCCAGCAGCCAGACCGGGGGGGCATCAACAGATACGCAGTATTTT
TRBV9	TRBD2	.	TRBJ2-5	CASSLAGVQETQYF	TGTGCCAGCAGCTTAGCGGGGGTACAAGAGACCCAGTACTTC
TRBV7-2	.	.	TRBJ1-5	CASSSQAGSNQPQHF	TGTGCCAGCAGCTCGCAGGCGGGAAGCAATCAGCCCCAGCATTTT
TRBV27	TRBD2	once	TRBJ2-1	CATSWGGPLGYNEQFF	TGTGCCACCTCGTGGGGGGGTCCCTTGGGTTACAATGAGCAGTTCTTC
TRBV6-5	TRBD1	.	TRBJ1-2	CASSLWTGDGYTF	TGTGCCAGCAGCCTCTGGACAGGGGATGGCTACACCTTC
TRBV6-5	TRBD1	few	TRBJ2-7	CASSGTGGSYEQYF	TGTGCCAGCAGCGGGACAGGGGGTTCCTACGAGCAGTACTTC
TRBV6-5	TRBD1	.	TRBJ1-2	CASRGGQVYTF	TGTGCCAGCAGGGGGGGACAGGTCTACACCTTC
TRBV5-6	.	once	TRBJ1-2	CASSFTSGQNYGYTF	TGTGCCAGCAGCTTTACATCGGGGCAGAACTATGGCTACACCTTC
TRBV27	.	.	TRBJ2-3	CASSWRGGHTDTQYF	TGTGCCAGCAGTTGGAGGGGCGGTCACACAGATACGCAGTATTTT
TRBV19	TRBD2	.	TRBJ2-7	CASSLRLAGTYEQYF	TGTGCCAGTAGTCTAAGACTAGCGGGAACCTACGAGCAGTACTTC
TRBV5-1	TRBD1	.	TRBJ1-1	CASSLGQGVTEAFF	TGCGCCAGCAGCTTGGGTCAGGGGGTCACTGAAGCTTTCTTT
TRBV4-1	.	.	TRBJ1-5	CASSQDADYSNQPQHF	TGCGCCAGCAGCCAAGACGCAGATTATAGCAATCAGCCCCAGCATTTT
TRBV9	TRBD1	.	TRBJ2-7	CASSPGQGSEQYF	TGTGCCAGCAGCCCGGGACAGGGTTCCGAGCAGTACTTC
TRBV19	TRBD1	.	TRBJ2-7	CASSPGTGGEQYF	TGTGCCAGTAGTCCCGGGACAGGGGGCGAGCAGTACTTC
TRBV12-5	TRBD1	.	TRBJ2-3	CASGLGQGNTDTQYF	TGTGCTAGTGGCCTGGGACAGGGGAACACAGATACGCAGTATTTT
TRBV13	.	.	TRBJ2-6	CASSFRYSGANVLTF	TGTGCCAGCAGCTTTAGGTACTCTGGGGCCAACGTCCTGACTTTC
TRBV7-8	.	.	TRBJ2-7	CASSFRTPYEQYF	TGTGCCAGCAGCTTCCGGACCCCCTACGAGCAGTACTTC
TRBV6-4	TRBD1	once	TRBJ1-4	CASSDWDRRWTNEKLFF	TGTGCCAGCAGTGATTGGGACAGGCGATGGACTAATGAAAAACTGTTTTTT
TRBV4-3	TRBD2	.	TRBJ2-1	CASSQDGTSGIGEQFF	TGCGCCAGCAGCCAGGACGGGACTAGCGGGATTGGTGAGCAGTTCTTC
TRBV6-5	.	.	TRBJ2-1	CASSYAGTGDEQFF	TGTGCCAGCAGTTACGCGGGGACGGGCGATGAGCAGTTCTTC
TRBV27	.	once	TRBJ2-2	CASSLGVATGELFF	TGTGCCAGCAGTTTAGGGGTTGCCACCGGGGAGCTGTTTTTT
TRBV6-1	.	.	TRBJ2-1	CASSGQYNEQFF	TGTGCCAGCAGTGGGCAATACAATGAGCAGTTCTTC
TRBV11-2	.	.	TRBJ1-1	CASSLGWVEAFF	TGTGCCAGCAGCTTAGGTTGGGTAGAAGCTTTCTTT
TRBV30	.	.	TRBJ2-7	CAWTGTNSYEQYF	TGTGCCTGGACCGGGACCAACTCCTACGAGCAGTACTTC
TRBV6-5	.	.	TRBJ2-1	CASSYIPDSNNEQFF	TGTGCCAGCAGTTACATTCCGGACAGTAACAATGAGCAGTTCTTC
TRBV28	.	.	TRBJ1-1	CASTITTNTEAFF	TGTGCCAGCACAATCACCACCAACACTGAAGCTTTCTTT
TRBV5-4	TRBD2	.	TRBJ2-7	CASSHTPGTSGTLFYEQYF	TGTGCCAGCAGCCACACCCCCGGGACTAGCGGGACCCTTTTCTACGAGCAGTACTTC
TRBV5-6	.	once	TRBJ2-2	CASSLLDRNTGELFF	TGTGCCAGCAGCTTGCTGGACAGGAACACCGGGGAGCTGTTTTTT
TRBV7-9	.	.	TRBJ1-2	CASSLSETPNYGYTF	TGTGCCAGCAGCTTATCCGAGACACCTAACTATGGCTACACCTTC
TRBV6-5	TRBD1	.	TRBJ2-2	CASSRDRGNTGELFF	TGTGCCAGCAGCCGCGACAGGGGGAACACCGGGGAGCTGTTTTTT
TRBV13	.	.	TRBJ1-3	CASISEENTIYF	TGTGCCAGCATTTCGGAGGAAAACACCATATATTTT
TRBV13	TRBD1	.	TRBJ1-2	CASSLGAGGYGYTF	TGTGCCAGCAGCTTAGGGGCAGGGGGCTATGGCTACACCTTC
TRBV5-4	.	.	TRBJ2-3	CASTLATGGTDTQYF	TGTGCCAGCACACTAGCTACGGGGGGCACAGATACGCAGTATTTT
TRBV4-1	.	.	TRBJ2-3	CASSQDLGVRTQYF	TGCGCCAGCAGCCAAGATCTCGGCGTAAGAACGCAGTATTTT
TRBV27	.	.	TRBJ1-5	CASSLGWDPQNQPQHF	TGTGCCAGCAGCCTCGGATGGGACCCACAAAATCAGCCCCAGCATTTT
TRBV2	TRBD1	.	TRBJ1-2	CASRSGTGEGYGYTF	TGTGCCAGCAGATCAGGGACAGGGGAGGGATATGGCTACACCTTC
TRBV9	.	once	TRBJ2-1	CASSVASIRPSYNEQFF	TGTGCCAGCAGCGTAGCTAGCATCCGCCCTTCCTACAATGAGCAGTTCTTC
TRBV9	.	.	TRBJ2-1	CASSVEGGKQFF	TGTGCCAGCAGCGTTGAAGGGGGGAAGCAGTTCTTC